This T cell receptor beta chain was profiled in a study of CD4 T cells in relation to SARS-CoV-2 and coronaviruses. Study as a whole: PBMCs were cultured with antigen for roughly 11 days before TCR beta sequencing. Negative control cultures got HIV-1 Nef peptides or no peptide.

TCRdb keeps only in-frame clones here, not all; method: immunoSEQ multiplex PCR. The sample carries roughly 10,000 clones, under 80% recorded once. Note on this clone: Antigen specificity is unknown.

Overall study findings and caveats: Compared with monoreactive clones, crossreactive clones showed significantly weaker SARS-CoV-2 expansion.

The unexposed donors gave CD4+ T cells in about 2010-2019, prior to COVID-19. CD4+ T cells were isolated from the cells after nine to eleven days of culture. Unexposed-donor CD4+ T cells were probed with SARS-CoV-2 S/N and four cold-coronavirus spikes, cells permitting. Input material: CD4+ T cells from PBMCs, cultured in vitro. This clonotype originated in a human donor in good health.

As DNA, the CDR3 is TGTGCCAGCAACGCGGCGGGGGGCCTGACAGATACGCAGTATTTT. It is translated as CASNAAGGLTDTQYF. This chain uses TRBV7-2 with TRBJ2-3; 8 nucleotides agree with TRBD2. V lost 7 bases to trimming and J lost 3 bases; unmatched junction nucleotides: 9. The germline gives CDR1 SGHTA, CDR2 FQGNSA. CDR3 length equals 15 residues.